The sample holds many counts of the clone carrying this T cell receptor (beta chain). The target antigen is unknown. The data stem from a study of prognosis after radiotherapy for stage I lung cancer. Study details: After radiotherapy, distant metastases were seen in a few patients (median roughly seven months), and no significant progression was seen in roughly 15.

By two-round multiplex PCR, the TCR beta CDR3 was amplified from genomic DNA. Gene-specific primers for each TRBV and TRBJ gene drove first-round PCR. MiXCR, run by TCRdb on the multiplex PCR reads, gives a single entry per CDR3 protein. In the table there are under 50,000 distinct CDR3 sequences, approximately 24% of which are singletons. Study results and limitations: Between patients with and without metastases, TRBV and TRBJ gene usage reportedly differed.

A draw of 5 to 7 milliliters of peripheral blood took place at each of two time points. Germline CDR1 SEHNR, CDR2 FQNEAQ (reference sequence). The CDR3 runs 13 residues. V dropped 3 bases and J dropped 9 bases, with 12 bases sitting between them. The TCR comes from a donor aged 50 or older with non-small cell lung cancer. The rearrangement links TRBV7-9 to TRBJ2-1; D not certain. Specimen: PBMCs, collected before or after stereotactic body radiation therapy (not recorded which). CDR3 amino acids: CASSFSAVSEQFF. The CDR3 DNA is TGTGCCAGCAGCTTTTCGGCAGTGTCTGAGCAGTTCTTC.